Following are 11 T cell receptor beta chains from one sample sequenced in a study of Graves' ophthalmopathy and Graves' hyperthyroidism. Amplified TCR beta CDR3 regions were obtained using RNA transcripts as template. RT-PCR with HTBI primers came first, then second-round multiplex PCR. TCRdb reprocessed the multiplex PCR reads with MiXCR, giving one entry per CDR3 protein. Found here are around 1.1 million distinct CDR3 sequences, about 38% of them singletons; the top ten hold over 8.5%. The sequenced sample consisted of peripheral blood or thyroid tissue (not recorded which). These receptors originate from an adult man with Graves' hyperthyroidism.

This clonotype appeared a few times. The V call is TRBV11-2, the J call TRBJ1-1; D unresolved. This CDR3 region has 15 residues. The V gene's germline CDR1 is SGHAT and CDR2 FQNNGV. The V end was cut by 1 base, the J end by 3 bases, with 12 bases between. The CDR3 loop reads CASSLVGRPHTEAFF. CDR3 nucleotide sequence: TGTGCCAGCAGCTTAGTTGGCAGACCTCACACTGAAGCTTTCTTT.

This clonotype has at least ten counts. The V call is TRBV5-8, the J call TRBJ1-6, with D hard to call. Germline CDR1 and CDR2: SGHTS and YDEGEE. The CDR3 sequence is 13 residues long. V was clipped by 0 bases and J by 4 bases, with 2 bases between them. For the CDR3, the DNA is TGTGCCAGCAGCTTGGAGTATAATTCACCCCTCCACTTT. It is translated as CASSLEYNSPLHF.

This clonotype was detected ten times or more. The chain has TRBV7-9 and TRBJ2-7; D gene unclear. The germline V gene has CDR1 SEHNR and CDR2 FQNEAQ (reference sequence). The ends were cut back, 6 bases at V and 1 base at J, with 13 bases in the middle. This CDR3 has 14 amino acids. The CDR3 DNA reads TGTGCCAGCAGTTCCGAAACTGAATCCTACGAGCAGTACTTC. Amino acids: CASSSETESYEQYF.

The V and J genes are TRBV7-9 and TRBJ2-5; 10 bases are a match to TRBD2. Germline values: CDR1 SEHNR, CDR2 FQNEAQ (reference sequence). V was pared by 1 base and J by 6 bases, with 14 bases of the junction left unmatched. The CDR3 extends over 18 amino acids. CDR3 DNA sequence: TGTGCCAGCAGCTTAGGGTGGGGTTCAGCGGGAGGGCCGCAGACCCAGTACTTC. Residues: CASSLGWGSAGGPQTQYF.

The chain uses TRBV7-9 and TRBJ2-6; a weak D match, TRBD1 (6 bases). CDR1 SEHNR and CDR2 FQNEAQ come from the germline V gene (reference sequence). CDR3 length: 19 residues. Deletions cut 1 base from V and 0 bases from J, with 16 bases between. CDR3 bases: TGTGCCAGCAGCTTAGGTTCCGGCAGGGGAACCTCTGGGGCCAACGTCCTGACTTTC. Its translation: CASSLGSGRGTSGANVLTF.

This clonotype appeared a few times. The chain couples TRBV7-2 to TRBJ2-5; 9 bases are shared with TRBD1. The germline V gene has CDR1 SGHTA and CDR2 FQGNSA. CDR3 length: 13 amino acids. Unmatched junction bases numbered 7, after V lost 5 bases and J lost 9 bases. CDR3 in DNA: TGTGCCAGCAGCACACAGGGGGCCCGGCCCCAGTACTTC. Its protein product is CASSTQGARPQYF.

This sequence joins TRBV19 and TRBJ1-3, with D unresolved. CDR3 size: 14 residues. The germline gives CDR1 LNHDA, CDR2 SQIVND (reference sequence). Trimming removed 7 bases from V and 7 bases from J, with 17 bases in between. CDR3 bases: TGTGCCAGTACCACCCCAGGTCGTCTGAACACCATATATTTT. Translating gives CASTTPGRLNTIYF.

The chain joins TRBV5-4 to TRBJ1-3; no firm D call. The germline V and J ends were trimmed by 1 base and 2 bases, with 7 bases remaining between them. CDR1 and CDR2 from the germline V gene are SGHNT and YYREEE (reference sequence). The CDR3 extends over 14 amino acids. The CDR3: CASSLRAPGNTIYF. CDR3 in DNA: TGTGCCAGCAGCTTGAGGGCGCCTGGAAACACCATATATTTT.

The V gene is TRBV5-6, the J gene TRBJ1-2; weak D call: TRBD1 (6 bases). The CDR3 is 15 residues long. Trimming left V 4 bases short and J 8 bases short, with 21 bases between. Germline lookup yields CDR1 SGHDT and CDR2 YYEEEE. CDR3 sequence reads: CASSLPGAQGLGYTF. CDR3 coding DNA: TGTGCCAGCAGCCTGCCGGGGGCGCAGGGTCTAGGCTACACCTTC.

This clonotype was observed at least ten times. In DNA form, the CDR3 reads TGCAGTGCTACCGCCCCCGGGGTCTCTAATGAAAAACTGTTTTTT. Its protein is CSATAPGVSNEKLFF. The chain carries TRBV20-1 and TRBJ1-4; D is ambiguous. V lost 4 bases to trimming and J lost 3 bases, with 15 bases between them. The CDR3 is 15 amino acids. Looked up from germline, CDR1 is DFQATT and CDR2 is SNEGSKA (reference sequence).

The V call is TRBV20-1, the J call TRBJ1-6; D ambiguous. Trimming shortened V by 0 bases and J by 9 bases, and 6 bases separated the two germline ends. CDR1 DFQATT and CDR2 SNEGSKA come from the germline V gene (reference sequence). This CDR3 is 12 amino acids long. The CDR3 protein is CSARDVGSPLHF. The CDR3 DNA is TGCAGTGCTAGAGATGTGGGTTCACCCCTCCACTTT.